This entry concerns a single T cell receptor beta chain. Its cognate antigen has yet to be identified. No per-base quality is available; no much larger clone lies one base away. The data belong to a study of T cells after yellow fever vaccination (dated by TCRdb to about 2019). Broadly, across the study: Libraries from fractions with low cell numbers were prepared with the SMART-Seq v4 Ultra Low Input RNA kit. To follow T-cell clones before and after primary and booster YFV17D yellow fever vaccination, bulk TCR alpha and beta repertoires were sequenced over time. The cohort comprised two healthy male donors, one aged 18 to 30 and one aged 30 to 40 years. Blood samples were taken at several timepoints before and after primary and secondary immunization, and bulk PBMC replicates and cell subsets were isolated.

Overall study outcomes, separate from this receptor: The secondary T-cell response was found to be weaker but faster than the primary response, with a peak reached on day 5 rather than on day 15. A small share of clonotypes occurred in both CD4 and CD8 compartments, likely arising from convergent recombination. Computational filtering was needed because FACS-sorted repertoires could contain abundant contaminating clonotypes from the bulk population. The study included only a couple of donors, which limits how far the findings can be generalized. Most clones expanded after primary vaccination (approximately 95% of CD4 and around nine tenths of CD8) were re-detected after the booster, suggesting that broad memory maintenance occurred.

V is pared back by 5 bases and J by 8 bases, with 16 bases lying between the germline termini. There are 14 amino acids in the CDR3, from cysteine to phenylalanine inclusive. CDR3 DNA is the only sequence kept; it has 42 bases, read in frame from the first base. The germline V gene provides CDR1 SGHRS and CDR2 YFSETQ. TCR cDNA was synthesized by 5'RACE template switching, which introduced a universal primer site and unique molecular identifiers. Priming for cDNA synthesis came from both the TCR alpha and TCR beta constant segments. Library amplification used two PCR steps, and the second PCR step added sample barcodes and sequencing adapters. Sequencing of the libraries was done on either Illumina HiSeq 2500 (2x100 bp) or NovaSeq (2x150 bp). In the authors' own workflow: MIGEC handled demultiplexing of reads and collapsing into UMI consensus sequences, while MiXCR performed V(D)J alignment. Clonotypes responding to the vaccine were identified with edgeR on replicate PBMC samples, with the criteria of FDR below 0.01 and a log2 fold change above 5 up to day 15. Each bulk clonotype was labeled CD4 or CD8 based on which sequenced repertoire, CD4 or CD8, contained the clonotype at higher abundance. TCRdb itself trimmed the public reads at Q25 with fastp, ran MiXCR and retained productive beta chains. Duplicate CDR3 protein sequences are folded into a single record with the most common DNA and genes. What appears here as the V and J calls and clone size reflects TCRdb's work, not the paper's. The sample table lists 620,000 or so distinct CDR3 sequences, over 9% of them with a count of one. The top ten clones comprise more than 13% of the sample.

The sample's treatment or condition label is to be understood as: live attenuated yellow fever vaccine strain. Two biological replicates of bulk PBMCs were collected at each blood-draw timepoint. A standard Ficoll-Paque protocol was used to isolate PBMCs from peripheral blood. RNA was extracted with TriZol from bulk PBMCs, CD4 and CD8 fractions, and dextramer-positive and dextramer-negative fractions. The clonotype was recovered from a young man who received the YFV17D yellow fever vaccine. This sample comprised PBMCs, obtained on the day of the yellow fever booster vaccination. This receptor chain uses TRBV5-1 and TRBJ2-2, with the D segment identity uncertain. The CDR3 reads CASRMAERTGELFF. The DNA is as follows: TGCGCCAGCAGAATGGCGGAACGGACGGGGGAGCTGTTTTTT.